This is a list of T cell receptor beta chains from one sample in a study of cytomegalovirus exposure and HLA in healthy donors. TCRdb's copy holds only in-frame clones and misses some; the assay was immunoSEQ multiplex PCR. The sample has under 200,000 clones; less than 85% are singletons. Input material: PBMCs. Every receptor here comes from a man aged 55 to 69 in good health and CMV-seronegative. CDR3s include the opening cysteine and the closing phenylalanine or tryptophan. The order of the fields is clone size, J gene, V gene, D gene, CDR3 protein, CDR3 DNA. The D gene is left open where the match is weak. Clone size is given for some rows only: seen once, a few or many times, or a class if the clone is expanded.

>-|TRBJ2-7|TRBV21-1|-
CASSWGQDEQYF
TGTGCCAGCAGCTGGGGACAGGACGAGCAGTACTTC
>-|TRBJ2-7|TRBV4-3|-
CASSQGWTVTYEQYF
TGCGCCAGCAGCCAAGGATGGACAGTTACCTACGAGCAGTACTTC
>-|TRBJ2-7|TRBV6-6|-
CASSYGRGSYEQYF
TGTGCCAGCAGTTACGGAAGGGGATCCTACGAGCAGTACTTC
>-|TRBJ1-2|TRBV7-2|TRBD1
CASSFRGLKTNYGYTF
TGTGCCAGCAGCTTCAGGGGGCTAAAGACTAACTATGGCTACACCTTC
>once|TRBJ1-2|TRBV9|-
CASSPQASYGYTF
TGTGCCAGCAGCCCCCAAGCTTCCTATGGCTACACCTTC
>-|TRBJ2-1|TRBV11-2|-
CASSSNRDSNEQFF
TGTGCCAGCAGCTCCAACCGGGACTCCAATGAGCAGTTCTTC
>-|TRBJ2-5|TRBV12-2|-
CASRLGGGSGKETQYF
TGTGCAAGTCGCTTGGGGGGCGGGAGTGGAAAAGAGACCCAGTACTTC
>-|TRBJ2-2|TRBV11-2|TRBD1
CASSSEPGTVLAGELFF
TGTGCCAGCAGCTCCGAGCCCGGGACAGTACTCGCCGGGGAGCTGTTTTTT
>once|TRBJ1-2|TRBV29-1|TRBD1
CSVKLTGHYGYTF
TGCAGCGTTAAACTGACAGGGCACTATGGCTACACCTTC
>-|TRBJ2-3|TRBV20-1|TRBD2
CSARSAGGLYF
TGCAGTGCTAGATCAGCGGGAGGATTGTATTTT
>-|TRBJ2-7|TRBV6-4|TRBD2
CASSESGGPAYEQYF
TGTGCCAGCAGTGAATCGGGGGGTCCAGCCTACGAGCAGTACTTC
>-|TRBJ2-7|TRBV27|-
CASSLGGLATYEQYF
TGTGCCAGCAGTTTAGGCGGGCTGGCCACCTACGAGCAGTACTTC
>-|TRBJ2-1|TRBV6-4|TRBD2
CASSPVKRGPYNEQFF
TGTGCCAGCAGCCCCGTCAAGCGGGGGCCCTACAATGAGCAGTTCTTC
>-|TRBJ2-5|TRBV19|TRBD2
CASRSMGGGQETQYF
TGTGCCAGTAGGAGTATGGGCGGGGGCCAAGAGACCCAGTACTTC
>-|TRBJ1-1|TRBV5-1|TRBD1
CASSLEGQGAYGAFF
TGCGCCAGCAGCTTGGAGGGACAGGGGGCGTATGGGGCTTTCTTT
>-|TRBJ2-5|TRBV10-3|TRBD2
CAISEGTSGRAETQYF
TGTGCCATCAGTGAGGGGACTAGCGGGAGGGCAGAGACCCAGTACTTC
>-|TRBJ1-1|TRBV7-6|TRBD1
CASSLSRQGEAFF
TGTGCCAGCAGCTTATCGAGACAGGGGGAAGCTTTCTTT
>once|TRBJ2-7|TRBV5-4|TRBD1
CASSLDRGSYEQYF
TGTGCCAGCAGCTTGGACAGGGGCTCCTACGAGCAGTACTTC
>-|TRBJ1-4|TRBV6-6|TRBD1
CASSTSQGVGEKLFF
TGTGCCAGCAGCACCTCACAGGGGGTGGGGGAAAAACTGTTTTTT
>-|TRBJ1-1|TRBV6-1|-
CASRTGAPFEAFF
TGTGCCAGCAGAACCGGAGCCCCATTTGAAGCTTTCTTT
>once|TRBJ2-5|TRBV5-1|TRBD2
CASRGLAGVQETQYF
TGCGCCAGCAGAGGACTAGCGGGGGTCCAAGAGACCCAGTACTTC
>-|TRBJ1-1|TRBV28|TRBD1
CASSPGGWGQGTIGAFF
TGTGCCAGCAGTCCGGGCGGGTGGGGACAGGGTACAATCGGAGCTTTCTTT
>-|TRBJ2-5|TRBV7-8|-
CASSRVVRLEAQYF
TGTGCCAGCAGCCGTGTGGTTCGACTGGAGGCCCAGTACTTC
>-|TRBJ2-2|TRBV6-5|-
CASSPGLGYTGELFF
TGTGCCAGCAGTCCAGGGTTGGGGTACACCGGGGAGCTGTTTTTT
>-|TRBJ2-2|TRBV5-1|TRBD2
CASSQTSQGVGELFF
TGCGCCAGCAGCCAGACTAGCCAGGGAGTCGGGGAGCTGTTTTTT
>once|TRBJ2-7|TRBV25-1|TRBD1
CASRKTGEDEQYF
TGTGCCAGCAGAAAGACAGGGGAGGACGAGCAGTACTTC
>-|TRBJ2-3|TRBV5-6|TRBD2
CASSLVGGLASTDTQYF
TGTGCCAGCAGCTTGGTAGGCGGACTAGCGAGCACAGATACGCAGTATTTT
>-|TRBJ2-1|TRBV6-1|TRBD2
CASSEGVGGAHEQFF
TGTGCCAGCAGTGAAGGGGTCGGGGGGGCCCATGAGCAGTTCTTC
>-|TRBJ2-1|TRBV12-5|-
CASGLYNEQFF
TGTGCTAGTGGCCTCTACAATGAGCAGTTCTTC
>-|TRBJ2-3|TRBV2|TRBD2
CASTGTSDTDTQYF
TGTGCCAGTACCGGGACTAGCGACACAGATACGCAGTATTTT
>once|TRBJ2-1|TRBV2|-
CASSRGAAITNNEQFF
TGTGCCAGCAGTCGGGGAGCGGCAATCACTAACAATGAGCAGTTCTTC
>-|TRBJ1-2|TRBV6-4|TRBD1
CASSELVGQGVGGYTF
TGTGCCAGCAGTGAGTTGGTCGGACAGGGGGTTGGTGGCTACACCTTC
>once|TRBJ2-7|TRBV6-5|-
CASSYLDSTYEQYF
TGTGCCAGCAGTTACTTGGACAGTACCTACGAGCAGTACTTC
>-|TRBJ2-1|TRBV21-1|-
CASTEYWGLNNEQFF
TGTGCCAGCACCGAATACTGGGGCCTCAACAATGAGCAGTTCTTC
>-|TRBJ1-4|TRBV11-2|-
CASSLDVQGWEKLFF
TGTGCCAGCAGCTTAGATGTTCAGGGTTGGGAAAAACTGTTTTTT
>-|TRBJ2-1|TRBV7-6|TRBD2
CASSPQSGGAINEQFF
TGTGCCAGCAGCCCCCAGAGCGGGGGGGCTATCAATGAGCAGTTCTTC
>-|TRBJ2-7|TRBV7-2|TRBD1
CASSLDDRVYEQYF
TGTGCCAGCAGCTTAGACGACAGGGTTTACGAGCAGTACTTC
>-|TRBJ2-2|TRBV7-7|-
CASSKTQGTGELFF
TGTGCCAGCAGCAAAACACAGGGCACCGGGGAGCTGTTTTTT
>-|TRBJ1-3|TRBV10-3|TRBD1
CAISATGSSGNTIYF
TGTGCCATCAGTGCGACAGGGAGCTCTGGAAACACCATATATTTT
>-|TRBJ2-5|TRBV7-8|-
CASSQGQQSLETQYF
TGTGCCAGCAGCCAAGGACAGCAATCTCTAGAGACCCAGTACTTC
>-|TRBJ2-5|TRBV6-6|TRBD1
CASSYRQGASETQYF
TGTGCCAGCAGTTACCGACAGGGGGCCTCAGAGACCCAGTACTTC